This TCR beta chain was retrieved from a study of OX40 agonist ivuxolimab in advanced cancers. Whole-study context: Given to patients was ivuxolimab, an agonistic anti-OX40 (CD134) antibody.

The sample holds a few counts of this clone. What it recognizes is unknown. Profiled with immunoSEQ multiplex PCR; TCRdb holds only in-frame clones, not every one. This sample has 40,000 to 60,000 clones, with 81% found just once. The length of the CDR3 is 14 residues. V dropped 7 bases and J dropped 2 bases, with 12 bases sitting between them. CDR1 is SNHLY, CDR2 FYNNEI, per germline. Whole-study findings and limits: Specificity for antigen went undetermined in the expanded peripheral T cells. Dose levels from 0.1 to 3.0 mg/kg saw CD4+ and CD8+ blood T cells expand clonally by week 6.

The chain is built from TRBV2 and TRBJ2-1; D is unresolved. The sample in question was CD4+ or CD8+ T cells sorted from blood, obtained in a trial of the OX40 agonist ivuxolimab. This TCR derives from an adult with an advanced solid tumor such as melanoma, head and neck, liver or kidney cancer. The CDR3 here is CASKVGSAYNEQFF. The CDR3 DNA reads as TGTGCCAGCAAGGTGGGAAGCGCCTACAATGAGCAGTTCTTC.